The 18 T cell receptor beta chains presented below share a single source sample, sequenced in a study of Ad26.COV2.S vaccination and SARS-CoV-2 variants (dated by TCRdb to the early 2020s). Library construction relied on the immunoSEQ multiplex PCR assay. In TCRdb, the immuneACCESS table is reduced to in-frame sequences with V and J assigned. These tables do not hold every clone; where another copy was compared, an unresolved V gene accounts for under half, and the others remain unexplained. Present in this sample are about 480,000 clones, around 88% of which were seen just once. About 13% of the sample belongs to the ten largest clones. This sample's treatment or condition label indicates: 19 received Ad26.COV2.S at low or high dose, single or two shots; several received placebo; per-sample allocation not given. For vaccine and placebo recipients, the sequenced repertoires came from samples collected on day 63 after the first injection.

The material sequenced was peripheral blood, taken in a trial of Ad26.COV2.S vaccine versus placebo. All receptors derive from a person aged 18 to 65 who received the Ad26.COV2.S COVID-19 vaccine or a placebo.

V is TRBV5-1 and J is TRBJ2-3; 11 nucleotides agree with TRBD2. Germline V lookup: CDR1 SGHRS, CDR2 YFSETQ. This CDR3 contains 17 residues. Losses at the gene ends were 0 bases for V and 1 base for J; bases not matched to a gene: 4. This CDR3 reads CASSLGLAGIGTDTQYF. The CDR3 DNA reads as TGCGCCAGCAGCTTGGGACTAGCGGGAATCGGCACAGATACGCAGTATTTT.

The V gene is TRBV11-1, the J gene TRBJ1-2; unclear D gene. Germline V gene data show CDR1 as SGHAT and CDR2 as FQDESV (reference sequence). Trimming removed 0 bases at V and 8 bases at J, with 13 bases between. The CDR3 runs to 14 residues. The CDR3 is CASSLAPTDWGYTF. The CDR3 region has the DNA TGTGCCAGCAGCTTAGCGCCGACGGATTGGGGCTACACCTTC.

This clone was observed a single time. The chain has TRBV12-3 or TRBV12-4 and TRBJ2-7; no firm D call. V was shortened by 2 bases and J by 6 bases, with 8 bases between the two germline ends. The CDR3 is made up of 12 amino acids. CDR3 in DNA: TGTGCCAGCAGTTTACATAGTAGCGAGCAGTACTTC. It yields the protein CASSLHSSEQYF.

V and J are TRBV3-1 (or the pseudogene TRBV3-2) and TRBJ2-3, with 10 bases matching TRBD2. The CDR3 consists of 15 residues. V shed 4 bases and J 5 bases; nucleotides not matched to a gene: 6. CDR1 and CDR2 (germline): LGHDT, YNNKEL (reference sequence). The CDR3 bases are TGTGCCAGCAGCCCTAGCGGGAGTATTAGAGATACGCAGTATTTT. It yields the protein CASSPSGSIRDTQYF.

CDR3 DNA sequence: TGTGCCTTTGGGACTTTACAAGAGACCCAGTACTTC. Translating gives CAFGTLQETQYF. The genes are TRBV30 and TRBJ2-5; D might be TRBD2 (6 bases). The length of the CDR3 is 12 residues. Germline V gene lookup returns CDR1 GTSNPN and CDR2 SVGIG (reference sequence). V was trimmed by 7 bases and J by 2 bases, leaving 11 bases between them.

The chain recombines TRBV3-1 (or the pseudogene TRBV3-2) with TRBJ2-7, with D possibly matching TRBD2 (6 bases). The CDR3 spans 15 residues. Per the germline V gene, CDR1 is LGHDT and CDR2 is YNNKEL (reference sequence). The germline V and J ends were trimmed by 4 bases and 4 bases, with 17 bases remaining between them. The CDR3 protein is CASSLAGGTVYEQYF. The DNA of the CDR3 is TGTGCCAGCAGCCTGGCGGGCGGGACGGTTTACGAGCAGTACTTC.

The rearrangement links TRBV28 to TRBJ2-3; possibly TRBD1 for D (6 bases). Per the germline V gene, CDR1 is MDHEN and CDR2 is SYDVKM. Trimming cost V 7 bases and J 1 base, with 18 bases left between them. The CDR3 is 16 amino acids. Here the CDR3 DNA reads TGTGCCAGCACTCAAATCACAGGGTCGGGCACAGATACGCAGTATTTT. This sequence encodes CASTQITGSGTDTQYF.

The gene calls are TRBV12-3 or TRBV12-4 and TRBJ2-1, with D possibly being TRBD2 (5 bases). The CDR3 runs to 11 residues. The V end was cut by 3 bases, the J end by 11 bases, with 8 bases between. The CDR3 loop reads CASSLQRKQFF. CDR3 DNA sequence: TGTGCCAGCAGTTTGCAGCGGAAGCAGTTCTTC.

The gene calls are TRBV5-1 and TRBJ2-1; 9 nucleotides agree with TRBD2. Per the germline V gene, CDR1 is SGHRS and CDR2 is YFSETQ. V lost 0 bases and J lost 7; bases outside the gene matches: 5. CDR3 length: 15 amino acids. The CDR3 spells CASSLGTSERNEQFF. The CDR3 DNA reads as TGCGCCAGCAGCTTGGGGACTAGCGAGAGGAATGAGCAGTTCTTC.

The chain combines TRBV5-4 with TRBJ2-3; D unclear. This CDR3 is 14 amino acids long. Per germline, CDR1 SGHNT and CDR2 YYREEE (reference sequence). Deletions cut 3 bases from V and 6 bases from J, with 14 bases between. Written as DNA, the CDR3 is TGTGCCAGCAGCTCGCGGACGTTTCCGGATACGCAGTATTTT. Translation gives CASSSRTFPDTQYF.

The chain combines TRBV7-6 with TRBJ2-7; 9 nucleotides agree with TRBD1. The CDR3 covers 14 residues. CDR1 is SGHVS and CDR2 is FNYEAQ in the germline V gene. The junction had 8 bases not matched to a gene; V was cut back by 5 bases and J by 6 bases. CDR3 nucleotide sequence: TGTGCCAGCAGCAAACCGGGACAGGGTGGCGAGCAGTACTTC. It translates to CASSKPGQGGEQYF.

In its sample, this clone was seen a few times. V gene TRBV3-1 (or the pseudogene TRBV3-2) combines with J gene TRBJ1-5, with TRBD1 matching over 9 bases. Trimming cost V 2 bases and J 4 bases; bases outside gene matches: 15. The CDR3 consists of 19 residues. The germline CDR1 and CDR2 sequences are LGHDT and YNNKEL (reference sequence). This CDR3 reads CASSQSPPGQGSGNQPQHF. CDR3 in DNA: TGTGCCAGCAGCCAAAGCCCCCCGGGACAGGGTTCGGGTAATCAGCCCCAGCATTTT.

V is TRBV7-2 and J is TRBJ2-7; D is uncertain. Trimming removed 4 bases at V and 2 bases at J, with 6 bases between. The CDR3 has 12 residues. Germline V lookup: CDR1 SGHTA, CDR2 FQGNSA. This CDR3 is CASSSAPYEQYF. In DNA form, the CDR3 reads TGTGCCAGCAGCTCCGCTCCCTACGAGCAGTACTTC. The whole variable domain, filled in from reference TRBV7-2 and TRBJ2-7, reads GAGVSQSPSNKVTEKGKDVELRCDPISGHTALYWYRQSLGQGLEFLIYFQGNSAPDKSGLPSDRFSAERTGGSVSTLTIQRTQQEDSAVYLCASSSAPYEQYFGPGTRLTVT.

The chain recombines TRBV29-1 with TRBJ2-7, with D maybe TRBD2 (6 bases). This CDR3 has 12 amino acids. The germline CDR1 and CDR2 sequences are SQVTM and ANQGSEA. V was shortened by 1 base and J by 6 bases, with 10 bases between the two germline ends. This CDR3 is CSVEAGVGEQYF. CDR3 in DNA: TGCAGCGTTGAAGCGGGGGTTGGCGAGCAGTACTTC.

The CDR3 region is CASSPVGRSETQYF. CDR3 coding DNA: TGTGCCAGCTCACCGGTTGGGCGATCAGAGACCCAGTACTTC. The chain employs TRBV18 and TRBJ2-5; D unresolved. The length of the CDR3 is 14 residues. Trimming shortened V by 3 bases and J by 4 bases, and 12 bases separated the two germline ends. CDR1 KGHSH and CDR2 LQKENI come from the germline V gene.

The J gene is TRBJ2-1, the V gene TRBV7-8; 10 nucleotides line up with TRBD1. After removal of 7 bases from V and 6 bases from J, the junction contained 6 bases not matched to a gene. The germline gives CDR1 SGHVS, CDR2 FQNEAQ. The CDR3 consists of 14 residues. The CDR3 reads CASNRDRGPNEQFF. The CDR3 coding sequence is TGTGCCAGCAACCGTGACAGGGGGCCCAATGAGCAGTTCTTC.

The chain recombines TRBV27 with TRBJ2-3, with D perhaps TRBD2 (5 bases). The V gene lost 6 bases and the J gene lost 8 bases, with 12 bases spanning the gap. CDR3 length: 12 amino acids. Per the germline V gene, CDR1 is MNHEY and CDR2 is SMNVEV (reference sequence). As DNA, the CDR3 is TGTGCCAGCAGGGACCTCGCGGGTACGCAGTATTTT. Protein sequence: CASRDLAGTQYF.

This sequence joins TRBV5-5 and TRBJ2-6, with D perhaps matching TRBD1 (5 bases). Germline CDR1 SGHKS, CDR2 YYEKEE (reference sequence). This CDR3 spans 16 amino acids. The germline V and J ends were trimmed by 0 bases and 4 bases, with 11 bases remaining between them. CDR3 sequence: CASSLGPGLGANVLTF. The DNA of the CDR3 is TGTGCCAGCAGCTTGGGCCCAGGGTTGGGGGCCAACGTCCTGACTTTC.